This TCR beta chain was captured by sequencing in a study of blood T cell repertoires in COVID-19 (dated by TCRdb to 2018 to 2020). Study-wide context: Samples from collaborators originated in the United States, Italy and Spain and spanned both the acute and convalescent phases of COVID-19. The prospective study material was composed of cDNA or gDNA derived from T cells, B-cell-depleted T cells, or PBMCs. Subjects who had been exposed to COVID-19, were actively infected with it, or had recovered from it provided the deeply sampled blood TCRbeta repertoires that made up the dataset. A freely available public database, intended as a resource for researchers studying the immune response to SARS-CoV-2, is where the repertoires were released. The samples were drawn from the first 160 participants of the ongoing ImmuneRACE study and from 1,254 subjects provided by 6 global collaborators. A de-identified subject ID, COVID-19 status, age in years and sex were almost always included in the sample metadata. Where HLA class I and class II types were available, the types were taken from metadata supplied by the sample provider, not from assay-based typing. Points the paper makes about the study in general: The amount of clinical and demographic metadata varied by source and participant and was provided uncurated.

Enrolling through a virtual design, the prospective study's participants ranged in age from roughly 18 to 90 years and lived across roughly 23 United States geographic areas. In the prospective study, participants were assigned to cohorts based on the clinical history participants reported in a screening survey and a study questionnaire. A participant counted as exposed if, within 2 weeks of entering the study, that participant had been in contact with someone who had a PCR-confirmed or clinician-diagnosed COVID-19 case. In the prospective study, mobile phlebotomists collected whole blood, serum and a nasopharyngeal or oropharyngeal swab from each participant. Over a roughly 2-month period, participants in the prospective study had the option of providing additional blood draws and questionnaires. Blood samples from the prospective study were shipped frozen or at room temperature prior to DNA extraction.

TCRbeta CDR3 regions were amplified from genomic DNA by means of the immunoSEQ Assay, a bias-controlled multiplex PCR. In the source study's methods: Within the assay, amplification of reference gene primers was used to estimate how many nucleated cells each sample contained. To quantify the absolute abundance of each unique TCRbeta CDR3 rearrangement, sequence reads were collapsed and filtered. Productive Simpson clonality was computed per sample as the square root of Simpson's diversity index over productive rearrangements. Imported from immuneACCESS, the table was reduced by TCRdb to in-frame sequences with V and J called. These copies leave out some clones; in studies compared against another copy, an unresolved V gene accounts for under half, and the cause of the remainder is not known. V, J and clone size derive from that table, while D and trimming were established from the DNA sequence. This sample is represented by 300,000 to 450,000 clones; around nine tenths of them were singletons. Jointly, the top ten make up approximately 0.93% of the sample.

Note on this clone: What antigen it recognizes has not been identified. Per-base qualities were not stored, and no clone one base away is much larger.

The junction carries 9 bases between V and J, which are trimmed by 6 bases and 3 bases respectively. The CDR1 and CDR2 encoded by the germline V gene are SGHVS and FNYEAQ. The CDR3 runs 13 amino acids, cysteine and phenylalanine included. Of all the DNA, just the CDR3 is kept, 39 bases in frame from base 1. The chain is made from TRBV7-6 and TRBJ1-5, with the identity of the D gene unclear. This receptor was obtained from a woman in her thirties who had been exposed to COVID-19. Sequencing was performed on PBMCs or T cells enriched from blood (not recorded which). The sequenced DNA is TGTGCCAGCAGTTTCGGGAACAATCAGCCCCAGCATTTT. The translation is CASSFGNNQPQHF.